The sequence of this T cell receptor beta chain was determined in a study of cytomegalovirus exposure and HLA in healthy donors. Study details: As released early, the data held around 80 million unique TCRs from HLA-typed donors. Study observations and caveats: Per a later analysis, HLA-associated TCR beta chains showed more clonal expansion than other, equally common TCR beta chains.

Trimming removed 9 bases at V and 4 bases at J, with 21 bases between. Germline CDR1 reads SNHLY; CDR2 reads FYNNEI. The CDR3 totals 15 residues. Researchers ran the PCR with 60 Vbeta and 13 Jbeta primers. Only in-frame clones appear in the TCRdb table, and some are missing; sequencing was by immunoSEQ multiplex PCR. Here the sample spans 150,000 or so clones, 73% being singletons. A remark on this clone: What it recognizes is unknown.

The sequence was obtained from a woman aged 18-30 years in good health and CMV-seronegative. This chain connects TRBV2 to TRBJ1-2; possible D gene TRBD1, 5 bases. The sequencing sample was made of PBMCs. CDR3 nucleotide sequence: TGTGCCAGTCAGACTCATCCGGGGGAGGGCTATGGCTACACCTTC. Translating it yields CASQTHPGEGYGYTF.